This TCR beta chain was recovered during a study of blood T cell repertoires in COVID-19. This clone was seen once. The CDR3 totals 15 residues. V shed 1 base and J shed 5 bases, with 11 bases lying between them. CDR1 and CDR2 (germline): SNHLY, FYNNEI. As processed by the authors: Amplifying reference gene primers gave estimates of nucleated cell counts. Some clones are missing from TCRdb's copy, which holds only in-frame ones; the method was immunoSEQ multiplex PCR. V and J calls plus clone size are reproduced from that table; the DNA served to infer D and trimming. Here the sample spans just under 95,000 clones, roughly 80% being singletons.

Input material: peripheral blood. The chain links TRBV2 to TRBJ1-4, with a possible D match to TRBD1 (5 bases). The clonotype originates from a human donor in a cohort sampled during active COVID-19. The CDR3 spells CASSEEGQTNEKLFF. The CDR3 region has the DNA TGTGCCAGCAGTGAAGAGGGGCAGACGAATGAAAAACTGTTTTTT. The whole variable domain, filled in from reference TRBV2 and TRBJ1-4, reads EPEVTQTPSHQVTQMGQEVILRCVPISNHLYFYWYRQILGQKVEFLVSFYNNEISEKSEIFDDQFSVERPDGSNFTLKIRSTKLEDSAMYFCASSEEGQTNEKLFFGSGTQLSVL.